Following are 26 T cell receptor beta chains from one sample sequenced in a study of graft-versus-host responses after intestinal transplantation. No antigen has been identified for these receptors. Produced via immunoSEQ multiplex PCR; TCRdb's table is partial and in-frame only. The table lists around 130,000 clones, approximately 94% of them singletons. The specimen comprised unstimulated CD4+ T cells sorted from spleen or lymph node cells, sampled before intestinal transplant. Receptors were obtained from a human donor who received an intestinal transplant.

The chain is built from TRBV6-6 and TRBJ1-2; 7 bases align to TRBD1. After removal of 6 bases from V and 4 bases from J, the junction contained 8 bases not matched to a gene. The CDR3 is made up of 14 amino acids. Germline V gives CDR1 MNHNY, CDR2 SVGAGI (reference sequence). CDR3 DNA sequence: TGTGCCAGCAGACACGACAGGGTGGGCTATGGCTACACCTTC. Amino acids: CASRHDRVGYGYTF.

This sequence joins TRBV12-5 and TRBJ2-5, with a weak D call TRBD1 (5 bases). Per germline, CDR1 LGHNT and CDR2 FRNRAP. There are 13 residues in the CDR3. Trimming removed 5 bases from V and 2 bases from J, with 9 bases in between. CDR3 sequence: CASGQTVQETQYF. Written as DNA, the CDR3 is TGTGCTAGTGGTCAGACAGTTCAAGAGACCCAGTACTTC. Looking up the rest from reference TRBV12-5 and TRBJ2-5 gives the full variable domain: DARVTQTPRHKVTEMGQEVTMRCQPILGHNTVFWYRQTMMQGLELLAYFRNRAPLDDSGMPKDRFSAEMPDATLATLKIQPSEPRDSAVYFCASGQTVQETQYFGPGTRLLVL.

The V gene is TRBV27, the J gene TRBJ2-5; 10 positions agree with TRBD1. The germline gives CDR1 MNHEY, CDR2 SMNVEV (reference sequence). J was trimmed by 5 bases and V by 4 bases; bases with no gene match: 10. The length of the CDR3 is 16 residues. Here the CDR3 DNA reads TGTGCCAGCAGTTCACCCTCCCGGGACAGGGGTGAGACCCAGTACTTC. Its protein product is CASSSPSRDRGETQYF.

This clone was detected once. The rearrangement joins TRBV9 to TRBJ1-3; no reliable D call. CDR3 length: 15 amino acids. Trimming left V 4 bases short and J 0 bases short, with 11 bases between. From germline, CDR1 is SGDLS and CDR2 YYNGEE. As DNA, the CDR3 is TGTGCCAGCAGCCCCCAGGAACTCTCTGGAAACACCATATATTTT. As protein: CASSPQELSGNTIYF.

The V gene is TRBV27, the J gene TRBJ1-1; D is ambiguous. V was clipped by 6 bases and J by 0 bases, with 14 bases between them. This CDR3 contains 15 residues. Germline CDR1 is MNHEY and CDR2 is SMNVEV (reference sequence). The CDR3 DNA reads TGTGCCAGCAGCCGGATCTCGACGGTGAACACTGAAGCTTTCTTT. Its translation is CASSRISTVNTEAFF.

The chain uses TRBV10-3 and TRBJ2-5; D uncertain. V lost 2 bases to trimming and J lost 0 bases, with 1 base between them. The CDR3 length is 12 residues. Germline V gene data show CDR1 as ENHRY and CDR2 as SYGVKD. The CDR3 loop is CAISENQETQYF. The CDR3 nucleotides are TGTGCCATCAGTGAGAACCAAGAGACCCAGTACTTC.

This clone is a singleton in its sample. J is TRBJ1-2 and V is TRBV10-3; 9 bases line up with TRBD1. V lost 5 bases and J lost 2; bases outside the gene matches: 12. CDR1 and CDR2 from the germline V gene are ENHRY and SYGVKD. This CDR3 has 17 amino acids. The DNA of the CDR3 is TGTGCCATCAGTAGCCGGGACAGGGAAGTTTTCAACTATGGCTACACCTTC. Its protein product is CAISSRDREVFNYGYTF.

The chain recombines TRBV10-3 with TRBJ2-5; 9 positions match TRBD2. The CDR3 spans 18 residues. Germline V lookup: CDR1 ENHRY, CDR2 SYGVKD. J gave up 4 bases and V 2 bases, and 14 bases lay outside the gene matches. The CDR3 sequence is CAISEPPGGGGAVETQYF. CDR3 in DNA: TGTGCCATCAGTGAGCCTCCGGGAGGCGGGGGGGCCGTAGAGACCCAGTACTTC.

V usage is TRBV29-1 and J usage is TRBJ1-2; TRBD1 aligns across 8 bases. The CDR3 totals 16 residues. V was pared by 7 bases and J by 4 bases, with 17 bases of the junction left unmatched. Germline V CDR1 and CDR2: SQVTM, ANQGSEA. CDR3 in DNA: TGCAGCGCCCGAACCGGGACAGGAATCGGAGGCTATGGCTACACCTTC. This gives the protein CSARTGTGIGGYGYTF.

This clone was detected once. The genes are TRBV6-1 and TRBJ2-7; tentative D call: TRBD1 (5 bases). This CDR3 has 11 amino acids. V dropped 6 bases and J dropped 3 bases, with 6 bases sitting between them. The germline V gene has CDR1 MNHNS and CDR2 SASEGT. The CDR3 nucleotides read TGTGCCAGCAGGGACAACTACGAGCAGTACTTC. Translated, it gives CASRDNYEQYF.

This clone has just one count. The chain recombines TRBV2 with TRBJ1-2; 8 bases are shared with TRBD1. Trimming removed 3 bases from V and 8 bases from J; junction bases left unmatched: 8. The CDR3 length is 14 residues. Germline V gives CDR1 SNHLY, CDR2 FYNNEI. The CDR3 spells CASSEMTGVGGYTF. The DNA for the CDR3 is TGTGCCAGCAGTGAGATGACAGGGGTGGGCGGCTACACCTTC.

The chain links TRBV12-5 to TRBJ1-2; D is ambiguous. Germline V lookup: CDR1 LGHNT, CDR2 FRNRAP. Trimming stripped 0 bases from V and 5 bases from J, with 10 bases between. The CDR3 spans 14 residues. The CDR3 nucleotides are TGTGCTAGTGGTTTGGTAGGAGCTGGGTATGGCTACACCTTC. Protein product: CASGLVGAGYGYTF. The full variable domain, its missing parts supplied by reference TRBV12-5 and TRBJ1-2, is DARVTQTPRHKVTEMGQEVTMRCQPILGHNTVFWYRQTMMQGLELLAYFRNRAPLDDSGMPKDRFSAEMPDATLATLKIQPSEPRDSAVYFCASGLVGAGYGYTFGSGTRLTVV.

CDR3 in DNA: TGCGCCAGCAGCTGGGGGACAGCCTCTAACTATGGCTACACCTTC. This codes for CASSWGTASNYGYTF. The chain has TRBV5-1 and TRBJ1-2; the match to TRBD1 covers 7 bases. This CDR3 is 15 amino acids long. Per germline, CDR1 SGHRS and CDR2 YFSETQ. J was trimmed by 0 bases and V by 3 bases; bases with no gene match: 5. Complete variable domain (other parts from reference TRBV5-1 and TRBJ1-2): KAGVTQTPRYLIKTRGQQVTLSCSPISGHRSVSWYQQTPGQGLQFLFEYFSETQRNKGNFPGRFSGRQFSNSRSEMNVSTLELGDSALYLCASSWGTASNYGYTFGSGTRLTVV.

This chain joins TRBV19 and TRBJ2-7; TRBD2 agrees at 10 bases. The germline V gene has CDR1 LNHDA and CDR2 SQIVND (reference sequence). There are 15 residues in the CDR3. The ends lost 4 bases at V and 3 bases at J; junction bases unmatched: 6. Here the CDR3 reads CASSKNQRGGYEQYF. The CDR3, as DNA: TGTGCCAGTAGTAAAAACCAGCGGGGGGGCTACGAGCAGTACTTC. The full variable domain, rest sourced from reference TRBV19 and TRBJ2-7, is DGGITQSPKYLFRKEGQNVTLSCEQNLNHDAMYWYRQDPGQGLRLIYYSQIVNDFQKGDIAEGYSVSREKKESFPLTVTSAQKNPTAFYLCASSKNQRGGYEQYFGPGTRLTVT.

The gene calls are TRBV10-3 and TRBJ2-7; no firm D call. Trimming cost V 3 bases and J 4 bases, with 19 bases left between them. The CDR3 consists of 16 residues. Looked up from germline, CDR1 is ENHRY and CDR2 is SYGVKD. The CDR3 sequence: CAISDGQMGNSYEQYF. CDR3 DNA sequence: TGTGCCATCAGTGACGGTCAGATGGGTAACTCATACGAGCAGTACTTC.

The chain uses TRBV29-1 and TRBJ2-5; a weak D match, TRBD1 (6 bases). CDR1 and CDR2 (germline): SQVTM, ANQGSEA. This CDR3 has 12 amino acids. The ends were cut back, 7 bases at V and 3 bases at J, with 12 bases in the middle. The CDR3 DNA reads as TGCAGCGGGTCGACAGGAAAAGAGACCCAGTACTTC. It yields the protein CSGSTGKETQYF.

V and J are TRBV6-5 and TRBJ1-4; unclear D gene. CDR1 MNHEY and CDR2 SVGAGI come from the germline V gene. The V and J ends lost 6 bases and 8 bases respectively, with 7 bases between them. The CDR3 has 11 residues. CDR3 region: CASSQYEKLFF. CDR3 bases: TGTGCCAGCAGCCAGTACGAAAAACTGTTTTTT.

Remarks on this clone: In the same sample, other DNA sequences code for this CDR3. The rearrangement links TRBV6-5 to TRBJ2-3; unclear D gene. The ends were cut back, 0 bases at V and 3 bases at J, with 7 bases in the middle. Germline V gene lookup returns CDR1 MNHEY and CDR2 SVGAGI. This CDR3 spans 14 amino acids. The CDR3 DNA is TGTGCCAGCAGTTACTCAGGCGGTACAGATACGCAGTATTTT. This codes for CASSYSGGTDTQYF.

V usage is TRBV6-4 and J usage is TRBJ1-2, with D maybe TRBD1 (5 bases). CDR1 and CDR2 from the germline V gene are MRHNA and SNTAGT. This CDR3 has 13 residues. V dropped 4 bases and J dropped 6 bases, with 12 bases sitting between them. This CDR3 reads CASSAGPLNGYTF. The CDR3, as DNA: TGTGCCAGCAGTGCAGGGCCCCTTAATGGCTACACCTTC.

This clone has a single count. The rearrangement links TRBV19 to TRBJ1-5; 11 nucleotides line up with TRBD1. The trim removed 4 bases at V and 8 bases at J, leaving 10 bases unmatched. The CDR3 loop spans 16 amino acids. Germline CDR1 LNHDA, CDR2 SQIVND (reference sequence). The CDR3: CASSTRTGGGWKPQHF. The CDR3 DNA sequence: TGTGCCAGTAGTACAAGGACAGGGGGCGGTTGGAAGCCCCAGCATTTT.

The CDR3 region has the DNA TGTGCCAGCAGTTCACAGGGGAACACTGAAGCTTTCTTT. It encodes CASSSQGNTEAFF. The V call is TRBV27, the J call TRBJ1-1, with D maybe TRBD1 (6 bases). Germline-derived CDR1 and CDR2 are MNHEY and SMNVEV (reference sequence). V was shortened by 4 bases and J by 1 base, with 7 bases between the two germline ends. The CDR3 spans 13 residues.

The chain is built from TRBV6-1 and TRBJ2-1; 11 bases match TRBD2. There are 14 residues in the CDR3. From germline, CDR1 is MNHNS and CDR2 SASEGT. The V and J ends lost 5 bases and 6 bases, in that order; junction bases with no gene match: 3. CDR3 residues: CASSFSGGANEQFF. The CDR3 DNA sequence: TGTGCCAGCAGTTTTAGCGGGGGGGCCAATGAGCAGTTCTTC.

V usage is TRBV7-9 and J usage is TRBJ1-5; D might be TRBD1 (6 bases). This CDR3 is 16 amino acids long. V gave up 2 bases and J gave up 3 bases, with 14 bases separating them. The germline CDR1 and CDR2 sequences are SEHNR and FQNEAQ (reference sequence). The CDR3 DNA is TGTGCCAGCAGCTTATTGAATCGGGACAACAATCAGCCCCAGCATTTT. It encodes CASSLLNRDNNQPQHF.

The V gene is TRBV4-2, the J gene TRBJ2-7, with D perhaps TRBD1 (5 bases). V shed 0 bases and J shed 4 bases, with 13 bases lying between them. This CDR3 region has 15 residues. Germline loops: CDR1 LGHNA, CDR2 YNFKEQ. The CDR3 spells CASSQDRGLSYEQYF. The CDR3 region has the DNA TGTGCCAGCAGCCAAGATAGGGGCCTCTCGTACGAGCAGTACTTC.

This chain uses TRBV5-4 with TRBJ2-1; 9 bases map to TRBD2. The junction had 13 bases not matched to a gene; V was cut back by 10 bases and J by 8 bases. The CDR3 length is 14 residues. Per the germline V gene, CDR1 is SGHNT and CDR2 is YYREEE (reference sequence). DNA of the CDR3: TGTGCCCAACCGTCCGGGACTAGCTTGTATGAGCAGTTCTTC. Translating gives CAQPSGTSLYEQFF.

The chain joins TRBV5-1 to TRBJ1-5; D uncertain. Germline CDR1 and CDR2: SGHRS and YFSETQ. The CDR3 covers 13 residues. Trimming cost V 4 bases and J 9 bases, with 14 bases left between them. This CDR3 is CASSPDGPGPQHF. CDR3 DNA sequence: TGCGCCAGCAGCCCGGACGGGCCCGGGCCCCAGCATTTT.